The 18 T cell receptor beta chains below were found in one sample sequenced in a study of T-cell reconstitution after alpha-beta-depleted transplantation in children. Unique molecular identifiers were incorporated during preparation of the TCRbeta library. TCRdb ran MiXCR on the PCR reads and lists one entry per CDR3 protein. The sample records approximately 520,000 distinct CDR3 sequences, approximately 10% being singletons. The sequenced sample was PBMCs, mostly from graft donor cells, obtained 180 days after TCRalphabeta/CD19-depleted stem cell transplant. These receptors were taken from a female patient between 2 and 15 years old who had a stem cell transplant for aplastic anemia, so the T cells may come from the graft donor.

This clonotype came up many times. The chain is built from TRBV29-1 and TRBJ2-5, with TRBD2 matching 13 bases. V lost 4 bases to trimming and J lost 6 bases; unmatched junction nucleotides: 8. Germline assignment: CDR1 SQVTM and CDR2 ANQGSEA. The CDR3 consists of 15 residues. The CDR3 region is CSVGTSGGGGQTQYF. CDR3 in DNA: TGCAGCGTTGGGACTAGCGGGGGCGGGGGACAGACCCAGTACTTC.

The gene calls are TRBV7-3 and TRBJ1-2; tentative D call: TRBD1 (5 bases). The V end was cut by 1 base, the J end by 8 bases, with 17 bases between. In germline, CDR1 is SGHTA, CDR2 FQGTGA. This CDR3 comprises 15 residues. CDR3 nucleotides: TGTGCCAGCAGCTTAATGGGCCAGGGATTAGGAGGCTACACCTTC. This translates into CASSLMGQGLGGYTF. The whole variable domain, filled in from reference TRBV7-3 and TRBJ1-2, reads GAGVSQTPSNKVTEKGKYVELRCDPISGHTALYWYRQSLGQGPEFLIYFQGTGAADDSGLPNDRFFAVRPEGSVSTLKIQRTERGDSAVYLCASSLMGQGLGGYTFGSGTRLTVV.

As DNA, the CDR3 is TGTGCCAGCAGCTTATCAGCGGGAGCGCCGGTCGAGCAGTACTTC. Amino acid sequence: CASSLSAGAPVEQYF. The rearrangement uses TRBV7-9 and TRBJ2-7; 8 bases align to TRBD2. The CDR3 is 15 amino acids. The germline gives CDR1 SEHNR, CDR2 FQNEAQ (reference sequence). V was clipped by 2 bases and J by 6 bases; unmatched bases: 9.

This clonotype was recorded many times. This sequence joins TRBV12-3 or TRBV12-4 and TRBJ1-1; tentative D call: TRBD1 (6 bases). The CDR3 is 13 amino acids. Trimming shortened V by 2 bases and J by 11 bases, and 15 bases separated the two germline ends. This chain's CDR3 is CASSLRESRGAFF. CDR3 nucleotides: TGTGCCAGCAGTTTAAGGGAGAGCAGGGGTGCTTTCTTT.

This clonotype was detected a few times. The chain uses TRBV24-1 and TRBJ2-1; 8 bases line up with TRBD2. This CDR3 region has 16 residues. Germline trimming cut 4 bases from V and 2 bases from J; bases unmatched to any gene: 6. CDR1 is KGHDR and CDR2 is SFDVKD in the germline V gene. This chain's CDR3 is CATSEEYGRAYNEQFF. The CDR3 nucleotides are TGTGCCACCAGTGAGGAGTACGGGAGGGCCTACAATGAGCAGTTCTTC.

The CDR3: CASRQTGRPNYGYTF. DNA of the CDR3: TGTGCCAGCAGACAAACAGGGCGTCCTAACTATGGCTACACCTTC. The rearrangement links TRBV28 to TRBJ1-2, with TRBD1 as a possible D gene (6 bases). The germline V gene encodes CDR1 MDHEN and CDR2 SYDVKM. The CDR3 consists of 15 residues. V was shortened by 6 bases and J by 0 bases, with 14 bases between the two germline ends.

The chain carries TRBV20-1 and TRBJ1-4; no firm D call. The germline gives CDR1 DFQATT, CDR2 SNEGSKA (reference sequence). The CDR3 totals 14 residues. Between the trimmed V and J ends, which lost 4 bases and 2 bases, there was a span of 11 bases. This chain's CDR3 is CSAKWGPTNEKLFF. Here the CDR3 DNA reads TGCAGTGCTAAGTGGGGTCCGACTAATGAAAAACTGTTTTTT.

This clonotype was found a few times. This chain connects TRBV6-2 or TRBV6-3 to TRBJ2-1, with 7 bases that match TRBD2. Losses at the gene ends were 6 bases for V and 2 bases for J; bases not matched to a gene: 4. Germline V CDR1 and CDR2: MNHEY, SVGEGT. The CDR3 runs 14 residues. Here the CDR3 reads CASSLGRTYNEQFF. The CDR3 region has the DNA TGTGCCAGCAGCCTCGGGAGGACCTACAATGAGCAGTTCTTC.

This chain connects TRBV29-1 to TRBJ2-7; the match to TRBD1 covers 9 bases. The germline V gene encodes CDR1 SQVTM and CDR2 ANQGSEA. This CDR3 has 13 amino acids. The junction had 7 bases not matched to a gene; V was cut back by 4 bases and J by 6 bases. This CDR3 is CSVGEGTGFEQYV. Here the CDR3 DNA reads TGCAGCGTTGGAGAAGGGACAGGGTTCGAGCAGTACGTC.

The chain carries TRBV3-1 and TRBJ1-5, with a weak D call TRBD1 (5 bases). Germline CDR1 LGHDT, CDR2 YNNKEL (reference sequence). The CDR3 has 14 residues. V lost 4 bases and J 4 bases, leaving 11 bases between the germline ends. CDR3 DNA sequence: TGTGCCAGCAGCCCCCGACAGACGAATCAGCCCCAGCATTTT. Protein product: CASSPRQTNQPQHF. Drawing the rest from reference TRBV3-1 and TRBJ1-5, the complete variable domain is DTAVSQTPKYLVTQMGNDKSIKCEQNLGHDTMYWYKQDSKKFLKIMFSYNNKELIINETVPNRFSPKSPDKAHLNLHINSLELGDSAVYFCASSPRQTNQPQHFGDGTRLSIL.

This clonotype was seen only a few times. The V and J genes are TRBV18 and TRBJ2-5; D call uncertain. CDR3 length: 12 amino acids. The V gene lost 3 bases and the J gene lost 7 bases, with 9 bases spanning the gap. Germline CDR1 and CDR2: KGHSH and LQKENI. Here the CDR3 DNA reads TGTGCCAGCTCACCCCATACTTGGACCCAGTACTTC. It is translated as CASSPHTWTQYF.

This clonotype was found a few times. The chain is built from TRBV24-1 and TRBJ2-7; 7 positions agree with TRBD1. Per the germline V gene, CDR1 is KGHDR and CDR2 is SFDVKD. The CDR3 spans 14 residues. The trim removed 6 bases at V and 2 bases at J, leaving 6 bases unmatched. Here the CDR3 reads CATSTRDRPYEQYF. CDR3 sequence (DNA): TGTGCCACCAGTACAAGGGACAGACCCTACGAGCAGTACTTC.

This clonotype was counted between two and nine times. V usage is TRBV28 and J usage is TRBJ1-6; no definite D call. The germline V and J ends were trimmed by 5 bases and 9 bases, with 8 bases remaining between them. CDR1 and CDR2 from the germline V gene are MDHEN and SYDVKM. CDR3 length equals 12 residues. The CDR3 is CASSHQGSPLHF. In nucleotides, the CDR3 is TGTGCCAGCAGTCACCAAGGTTCACCCCTCCACTTT.

Ten or more counts support this clonotype. This chain joins TRBV4-3 and TRBJ1-1, with a tentative D call TRBD1 (6 bases). Germline loops: CDR1 LGHNA, CDR2 YSLEER. The CDR3 spans 14 residues. V was clipped by 1 base and J by 4 bases, with 10 bases between them. This CDR3 is CASSQVTGTTEAFF. The CDR3, as DNA: TGCGCCAGCAGCCAAGTAACAGGGACCACTGAAGCTTTCTTT.

The J gene is TRBJ2-7, the V gene TRBV4-3, with 8 bases matching TRBD1. The V and J ends lost 0 bases and 3 bases, in that order; junction bases with no gene match: 7. The germline CDR1 and CDR2 sequences are LGHNA and YSLEER. This CDR3 is built from 16 residues. CDR3 sequence (DNA): TGCGCCAGCAGCCAAGATGATGGACAGGGATTCTACGAGCAGTACTTC. Translated: CASSQDDGQGFYEQYF.

This clonotype turned up a few times. The rearrangement joins TRBV7-9 to TRBJ1-1; a weak D match, TRBD1 (5 bases). The CDR3 sequence is 12 residues long. Germline-derived CDR1 and CDR2 are SEHNR and FQNEAQ (reference sequence). V was clipped by 7 bases and J by 4 bases, with 10 bases between them. The CDR3 DNA sequence: TGTGCCAGCATCCCCCAGGGCACTGAAGCTTTCTTT. Protein product: CASIPQGTEAFF.

This chain links TRBV20-1 with TRBJ1-1; D might be TRBD1 (6 bases). CDR1 is DFQATT, CDR2 SNEGSKA, per germline (reference sequence). V lost 5 bases and J lost 5, with 24 bases in between. This CDR3 has 16 amino acids. The chain's CDR3 is CSAGKTKDSRGTEAFF. CDR3 bases: TGCAGTGCTGGCAAGACTAAGGACAGCAGAGGTACTGAAGCTTTCTTT.

V usage is TRBV5-1 and J usage is TRBJ2-3; D perhaps matches TRBD1 (5 bases). This CDR3 is 15 amino acids long. V was cut by 0 bases and J by 1 base, with 9 bases left in between. Per germline, CDR1 SGHRS and CDR2 YFSETQ. DNA of the CDR3: TGCGCCAGCAGCTTGGAAGGGGTTCGCACAGATACGCAGTATTTT. Translating it yields CASSLEGVRTDTQYF.